Following are 27 T cell receptor beta chains from one sample sequenced in a study of cytomegalovirus exposure and HLA in healthy donors. With 60 Vbeta and 13 Jbeta primers, the PCR was carried out. This table comes from immunoSEQ multiplex PCR, and its TCRdb copy is limited to in-frame clones, with some not included. The sample has around 150,000 clones, 71% seen once. The specimen was PBMCs. These receptors all stem from a young woman in good health and CMV-seronegative.

On this clone itself: At one end, the junction sequence differs from germline, possibly due to a read error. The chain employs TRBV29-1 and TRBJ2-3, with 8 bases that match TRBD2. The CDR3 has 17 amino acids. CDR1 and CDR2 (germline): SQVTM, ANQGSEA. The CDR3: CSVEGPLAGPTTATQYF. DNA for the CDR3: TGCAGCGTTGAAGGTCCCCTAGCGGGCCCTACCACAGCTACGCAGTATTTT.

V and J are TRBV29-1 and TRBJ2-7; D remains unclear. Per the germline V gene, CDR1 is SQVTM and CDR2 is ANQGSEA. The V gene lost 7 bases and the J gene lost 2 bases, with 15 bases spanning the gap. This CDR3 contains 13 residues. The CDR3 spells CSAFAGQAYEQYF. CDR3 DNA: TGCAGCGCCTTCGCTGGGCAGGCCTACGAGCAGTACTTC.

The rearrangement joins TRBV7-3 to TRBJ2-2; D gene uncertain. Trimming left V 0 bases short and J 5 bases short, with 13 bases between. The CDR3 is made up of 16 amino acids. Germline loops: CDR1 SGHTA, CDR2 FQGTGA. CDR3 amino acids: CASSLTSLLGTGELFF. The CDR3 nucleotides read TGTGCCAGCAGCTTAACTTCCCTTCTCGGTACCGGGGAGCTGTTTTTT.

This clone was counted between two and nine times. The DNA of the CDR3 is TGTGCCAGCGCCCGGGACAGCTCTGGAAACACCATATATTTT. Its translation is CASARDSSGNTIYF. This chain joins TRBV2 and TRBJ1-3; 7 positions agree with TRBD1. This CDR3 spans 14 amino acids. Per the germline V gene, CDR1 is SNHLY and CDR2 is FYNNEI. The J segment lost 0 bases and the V segment lost 8 bases, leaving 4 bases of the junction unmatched.

V and J are TRBV13 and TRBJ1-1; D ambiguous. CDR3 length equals 15 residues. Trimming shortened V by 1 base and J by 0 bases, and 9 bases separated the two germline ends. Germline-derived CDR1 and CDR2 are PRHDT and FYEKMQ (reference sequence). For the CDR3, the DNA is TGTGCCAGCAGCTTAGCTGCGGCTATGAACACTGAAGCTTTCTTT. It specifies CASSLAAAMNTEAFF.

The gene calls are TRBV6-1 and TRBJ2-3; tentatively, D is TRBD1 (5 bases). The CDR3 loop spans 14 amino acids. Trimming shortened V by 4 bases and J by 2 bases, and 10 bases separated the two germline ends. Per germline, CDR1 MNHNS and CDR2 SASEGT. The CDR3 DNA reads as TGTGCCAGCAGTGCCGACAGAGACACAGATACGCAGTATTTT. Translation gives CASSADRDTDTQYF.

This chain connects TRBV5-1 to TRBJ2-7; D uncertain. This CDR3 has 13 residues. Germline CDR1 and CDR2: SGHRS and YFSETQ. The V gene lost 2 bases and the J gene lost 0 bases, with 6 bases spanning the gap. This CDR3 is CASSFDTSYEQYF. CDR3 nucleotide sequence: TGCGCCAGCAGCTTTGACACCTCCTACGAGCAGTACTTC.

Sample share makes this clone medium-sized. V gene TRBV2 combines with J gene TRBJ1-1, with D tentatively TRBD1 (5 bases). The CDR3 sequence is 11 residues long. The V gene lost 3 bases and the J gene lost 7 bases, with 6 bases spanning the gap. Germline V CDR1 and CDR2: SNHLY, FYNNEI. The CDR3 coding sequence is TGTGCCAGCAGTGAGGGGCTTGAAGCTTTCTTT. Residues: CASSEGLEAFF.

The V and J genes are TRBV7-2 and TRBJ2-1; 8 nucleotides agree with TRBD2. The CDR3 sequence is 13 residues long. The trim removed 5 bases at V and 5 bases at J, leaving 2 bases unmatched. Germline loops: CDR1 SGHTA, CDR2 FQGNSA. In DNA form, the CDR3 reads TGTGCCAGCAGCAATAGCGGGAACAATGAGCAGTTCTTC. This translates into CASSNSGNNEQFF.

This chain joins TRBV4-3 and TRBJ2-7; tentatively, D is TRBD2 (6 bases). V dropped 0 bases and J dropped 4 bases, with 13 bases sitting between them. There are 15 residues in the CDR3. Germline assignment: CDR1 LGHNA and CDR2 YSLEER. CDR3 protein: CASSQDDVRGYEQYF. The CDR3 DNA reads as TGCGCCAGCAGCCAAGATGATGTGCGGGGATACGAGCAGTACTTC.

This rearrangement joins TRBV19 to TRBJ1-5; D not certain. This CDR3 spans 18 amino acids. The V end was cut by 5 bases, the J end by 0 bases, with 20 bases between. Looked up from germline, CDR1 is LNHDA and CDR2 is SQIVND (reference sequence). Here the CDR3 DNA reads TGTGCCAGTAGTCCTATTCCCCCGTCTCGATTTAGCAATCAGCCCCAGCATTTT. This codes for CASSPIPPSRFSNQPQHF.

The genes are TRBV10-2 and TRBJ2-3; TRBD2 is a possible D gene (5 bases). CDR1 is WSHSY and CDR2 is SAAADI in the germline V gene. The germline V and J ends were trimmed by 0 bases and 6 bases, with 7 bases remaining between them. The length of the CDR3 is 13 residues. CDR3 bases: TGCGCCAGCAGTGAGTCGACGGGGGATACGCAGTATTTT. Translating gives CASSESTGDTQYF.

The genes are TRBV23-1 and TRBJ2-3, with D hard to call. TRBV23-1 is labeled an ORF, and its function is uncertain. This CDR3 region has 14 residues. Trimming took 7 bases from V and 2 from J, leaving 13 bases between them. As DNA, the CDR3 is TGCGCCAGCATCCGGTTTGTTCTCACAGATACGCAGTATTTT. It is translated as CASIRFVLTDTQYF.

This clone turned up a few times. This sequence joins TRBV7-7 and TRBJ2-2; the D gene is possibly TRBD1 (5 bases). Germline V CDR1 and CDR2: SSHAT, FNYEAQ (reference sequence). V lost 5 bases and J lost 6, with 10 bases in between. CDR3 size: 13 residues. The CDR3 sequence: CASSPRVAGELFF. The CDR3 DNA follows: TGTGCCAGCAGCCCCAGGGTGGCCGGGGAGCTGTTTTTT. Based on the CDR3 plus reference TRBV7-7 and TRBJ2-2, the full variable domain is GAGVSQSPRYKVTKRGQDVTLRCDPISSHATLYWYQQALGQGPEFLTYFNYEAQPDKSGLPSDRFSAERPEGSISTLTIQRTEQRDSAMYRCASSPRVAGELFFGEGSRLTVL.

This chain uses TRBV7-2 with TRBJ2-2, with 8 bases aligning to TRBD2. CDR3 length: 16 amino acids. V lost 2 bases to trimming and J lost 4 bases; unmatched junction nucleotides: 6. The germline gives CDR1 SGHTA, CDR2 FQGNSA. The CDR3 spells CASSLRRAGGTGELFF. The CDR3, as DNA: TGTGCCAGCAGCTTAAGACGGGCGGGGGGCACCGGGGAGCTGTTTTTT. The complete variable domain, with remaining parts taken from reference TRBV7-2 and TRBJ2-2, reads GAGVSQSPSNKVTEKGKDVELRCDPISGHTALYWYRQSLGQGLEFLIYFQGNSAPDKSGLPSDRFSAERTGGSVSTLTIQRTQQEDSAVYLCASSLRRAGGTGELFFGEGSRLTVL.

This clone was seen a handful of times. This chain links TRBV28 with TRBJ1-1; 7 bases are shared with TRBD1. Losses at the gene ends were 5 bases for V and 1 base for J; bases not matched to a gene: 4. From germline, CDR1 is MDHEN and CDR2 SYDVKM. This CDR3 region has 14 residues. CDR3 amino acids: CASSRTGGNTEAFF. CDR3 DNA: TGTGCCAGCAGTCGGACAGGTGGGAACACTGAAGCTTTCTTT.

The V gene is TRBV6-5, the J gene TRBJ1-2, with D hard to call. This CDR3 is 13 amino acids long. Germline loops: CDR1 MNHEY, CDR2 SVGAGI. Trimming left V 2 bases short and J 13 bases short, with 17 bases between. The chain's CDR3 is CASSYPDGEGRTF. CDR3 DNA: TGTGCCAGCAGTTACCCGGACGGGGAAGGACGCACCTTC.

The chain recombines TRBV29-1 with TRBJ2-2, with D perhaps matching TRBD1 (6 bases). This CDR3 comprises 15 residues. Trimming left V 4 bases short and J 2 bases short, with 14 bases between. Germline V gene lookup returns CDR1 SQVTM and CDR2 ANQGSEA. CDR3 sequence (DNA): TGCAGCGTTGGTACAGGGATTAGCAACACCGGGGAGCTGTTTTTT. This encodes CSVGTGISNTGELFF.

The chain uses TRBV30 and TRBJ1-4; 9 bases map to TRBD1. Germline trimming cut 3 bases from V and 1 base from J; bases unmatched to any gene: 3. CDR3 length: 15 amino acids. The germline CDR1 and CDR2 sequences are GTSNPN and SVGIG (reference sequence). The CDR3 region has the DNA TGTGCCTGGAGGCCGGGACAGGGAACTAATGAAAAACTGTTTTTT. Translation gives CAWRPGQGTNEKLFF.

The chain is built from TRBV18 and TRBJ2-1; weak D call: TRBD2 (5 bases). From germline, CDR1 is KGHSH and CDR2 LQKENI. V was clipped by 6 bases and J by 5 bases, with 23 bases between them. The CDR3 extends over 17 amino acids. The CDR3 bases are TGTGCCAGCTCCCCTATAATGACGTTGGAGGTGAACAATGAGCAGTTCTTC. Translating it yields CASSPIMTLEVNNEQFF.

A few counts support this clone. The V call is TRBV6-4, the J call TRBJ2-1; TRBD2 might be the D (5 bases). CDR1 is MRHNA, CDR2 SNTAGT, per germline. The CDR3 covers 15 residues. V was cut by 6 bases and J by 4 bases, with 16 bases left in between. The CDR3 DNA is TGTGCCAGCAGCGCCGACGGGGATGGATACAATGAGCAGTTCTTC. It codes for CASSADGDGYNEQFF.

V usage is TRBV7-9 and J usage is TRBJ1-1; possible D gene TRBD1, 5 bases. CDR1 is SEHNR, CDR2 FQNEAQ, per germline (reference sequence). The CDR3 spans 15 residues. Between the trimmed V and J ends, which lost 3 bases and 4 bases, there was a span of 15 bases. The DNA for the CDR3 is TGTGCCAGCAGCTTGTGGGGGGGGGAACGCACTGAAGCTTTCTTT. Encoded protein: CASSLWGGERTEAFF.

This clone was counted only a few times. This chain uses TRBV5-1 with TRBJ1-5; D is perhaps TRBD1 (6 bases). The CDR3 loop spans 15 amino acids. Trimming cost V 3 bases and J 7 bases, with 17 bases left between them. Germline V gene data show CDR1 as SGHRS and CDR2 as YFSETQ. The CDR3, as DNA: TGCGCCAGCAGCTACCGCGGGGGCTATGACCAGCCCCAGCATTTT. Translated: CASSYRGGYDQPQHF.

The chain carries TRBV23-1 and TRBJ1-4; no definite D call. TRBV23-1 is known as an ORF, though its function is uncertain. CDR3 length equals 13 residues. With 5 bases removed from V and 8 bases from J, the gap between germline ends came to 12 bases. CDR3 sequence reads: CASSIFPLEKLFF. Written as DNA, the CDR3 is TGCGCCAGCAGTATCTTTCCTTTAGAAAAACTGTTTTTT.

This clone was seen once. This chain links TRBV9 with TRBJ1-3, with D possibly matching TRBD1 (5 bases). The V gene lost 0 bases and the J gene lost 0 bases, with 16 bases spanning the gap. This CDR3 has 18 residues. Looked up from germline, CDR1 is SGDLS and CDR2 is YYNGEE. This CDR3 reads CASSVGVTGAHSGNTIYF. DNA for the CDR3: TGTGCCAGCAGCGTAGGGGTAACAGGCGCCCACTCTGGAAACACCATATATTTT.

The rearrangement uses TRBV4-3 and TRBJ2-1; 11 bases are a match to TRBD1. Germline CDR1 reads LGHNA; CDR2 reads YSLEER. Trimming took 0 bases from V and 10 from J; bases not matched to a gene: 11. The CDR3 is 17 residues long. This CDR3 is CASSQDSGDRGRGEQFF. CDR3 DNA: TGCGCCAGCAGCCAAGATAGCGGGGACAGGGGGAGGGGAGAGCAGTTCTTC.

The rearrangement links TRBV7-9 to TRBJ1-5, with D perhaps matching TRBD1 (6 bases). Germline CDR1 SEHNR, CDR2 FQNEAQ (reference sequence). The CDR3 sequence is 14 residues long. Trimming cost V 2 bases and J 4 bases, with 9 bases left between them. The CDR3 here is CASSLKGTNQPQHF. The CDR3 DNA is TGTGCCAGCAGCTTAAAAGGGACAAATCAGCCCCAGCATTTT.